This T cell receptor (beta chain) was captured in a study of T cells in Graves' hyperthyroidism and ophthalmopathy. TCR beta CDR3 sequences were amplified from RNA transcripts. HTBI primers drove first-round RT-PCR of the TCR CDR3. TCRdb processed the multiplex PCR reads anew with MiXCR; each CDR3 protein has one entry. The sample consists of hundreds of thousands of distinct CDR3 sequences, nearly 45% of them appearing once. Diagnoses were established using clinical symptoms, serum thyroxine and TRAb, thyroid ultrasound and orbital computed tomography. The germline V gene has CDR1 MGHDK and CDR2 SYGVNS. The CDR3 has 13 residues. Between the trimmed V and J ends, which lost 4 bases and 5 bases, there was a span of 11 bases.

The chain employs TRBV25-1 and TRBJ1-2; no reliable D call. The sequencing input was peripheral blood or thyroid tissue (not recorded which). This clonotype originated in an adult man with Graves' disease, either hyperthyroidism or ophthalmopathy (not recorded which). The CDR3: CASSGGRTYGYTF. DNA of the CDR3: TGTGCCAGCAGTGGAGGGAGGACTTATGGCTACACCTTC.